A single sample gave rise to the 30 T cell receptor beta chains below, sequenced in a study of blood T cell repertoires in COVID-19. Repertoires were generated with immunoSEQ multiplex PCR, while TCRdb's copy carries only in-frame clones and drops some. Among under 350,000 clones listed, nearly 90% were seen once. The sample comprised peripheral blood. The source is a woman in her twenties or thirties with COVID-19, enrolled during active disease.

This rearrangement joins TRBV19 to TRBJ1-1, with D tentatively TRBD1 (6 bases). The CDR3 is made up of 13 amino acids. V lost 7 bases to trimming and J lost 6 bases, with 15 bases between them. CDR1 is LNHDA, CDR2 SQIVND, per germline (reference sequence). In nucleotides, the CDR3 is TGTGCCAGTACCCCCGGGGGGGGCCCTGAAGCTTTCTTT. Its protein product is CASTPGGGPEAFF.

This clone appeared a single time. The CDR3 region has the DNA TGTGCCAGCAGCTTGGACAGGGGAAAGAACACTGAAGCTTTCTTT. This gives the protein CASSLDRGKNTEAFF. The chain has TRBV5-4 and TRBJ1-1; 7 positions agree with TRBD1. CDR1 SGHNT and CDR2 YYREEE come from the germline V gene (reference sequence). The CDR3 has 15 amino acids. With 0 bases clipped from V and 1 base from J, the junction kept 3 bases outside the gene matches.

The chain recombines TRBV5-4 with TRBJ2-7; 8 bases line up with TRBD1. Germline trimming cut 4 bases from V and 7 bases from J; bases unmatched to any gene: 10. This CDR3 has 14 amino acids. The germline V gene has CDR1 SGHNT and CDR2 YYREEE (reference sequence). The CDR3 DNA is TGTGCCAGCAGCCCGGACAGGGCTAGGAGGGAGCAGTACGTC. It is translated as CASSPDRARREQYV.

The chain has TRBV5-6 and TRBJ2-2; 8 nucleotides match TRBD2. Losses at the gene ends were 5 bases for V and 6 bases for J; bases not matched to a gene: 6. Germline V gives CDR1 SGHDT, CDR2 YYEEEE. The CDR3 contains 14 residues. The CDR3 loop is CASSPLGGAGELFF. The CDR3, as DNA: TGTGCCAGCAGTCCGCTCGGGGGGGCCGGGGAGCTGTTTTTT.

This rearrangement joins TRBV20-1 to TRBJ2-7; D call uncertain. CDR3 length: 12 amino acids. Germline CDR1 and CDR2: DFQATT and SNEGSKA (reference sequence). Trimming stripped 3 bases from V and 2 bases from J, with 8 bases between. In DNA form, the CDR3 reads TGCAGTGCTAGTGCGACACCCTACGAGCAGTACGTC. It yields the protein CSASATPYEQYV.

The V call is TRBV11-2, the J call TRBJ2-5, with 8 nucleotides matching TRBD2. Unmatched junction bases numbered 2, after V lost 3 bases and J lost 2 bases. Germline V gene data show CDR1 as SGHAT and CDR2 as FQNNGV. CDR3 size: 14 residues. The CDR3 spells CASSFQRGQETQYF. The CDR3 nucleotides read TGTGCCAGCAGCTTCCAGCGGGGGCAAGAGACCCAGTACTTC.

The V and J genes are TRBV28 and TRBJ1-1; 10 bases match TRBD1. V was clipped by 6 bases and J by 6 bases; unmatched bases: 7. Per the germline V gene, CDR1 is MDHEN and CDR2 is SYDVKM. This CDR3 contains 14 residues. This chain's CDR3 is CASRLSTGGSEAFF. CDR3 DNA: TGTGCCAGCAGACTCTCGACAGGGGGCTCTGAAGCTTTCTTT.

The V call is TRBV10-2, the J call TRBJ2-7; 8 nucleotides align to TRBD1. There are 14 residues in the CDR3. J lost 2 bases, V lost 6 bases, and 6 bases had no gene match. Germline V lookup: CDR1 WSHSY, CDR2 SAAADI. CDR3 coding DNA: TGCGCCAGCAGGCCCGGGACAGGTCCCTACGAGCAGTACGTC. As protein: CASRPGTGPYEQYV.

This clone was found once. The chain joins TRBV12-3 or TRBV12-4 to TRBJ1-3; no reliable D call. V dropped 8 bases and J dropped 3 bases, with 8 bases sitting between them. There are 12 residues in the CDR3. The CDR3 DNA follows: TGTGCCAGCCGCGGGGATGGAAACACCATATATTTT. Protein: CASRGDGNTIYF.

The chain joins TRBV18 to TRBJ1-2; D unresolved. Trimming took off 4 bases at V and 7 bases at J, with 7 bases between the two ends. CDR3 length equals 11 residues. Germline V gene data show CDR1 as KGHSH and CDR2 as LQKENI. CDR3 in DNA: TGTGCCAGCTCACAATCCGTTGGCTACACCTTC. This gives the protein CASSQSVGYTF. The whole variable domain, filled in from reference TRBV18 and TRBJ1-2, reads NAGVMQNPRHLVRRRGQEARLRCSPMKGHSHVYWYRQLPEEGLKFMVYLQKENIIDESGMPKERFSAEFPKEGPSILRIQQVVRGDSAAYFCASSQSVGYTFGSGTRLTVV.

This rearrangement joins TRBV5-1 to TRBJ2-1; 8 nucleotides agree with TRBD2. V shed 2 bases and J 3 bases; nucleotides not matched to a gene: 4. This CDR3 has 15 residues. Germline V CDR1 and CDR2: SGHRS, YFSETQ. The CDR3 protein is CASSFSGTDYNEQFF. CDR3 DNA: TGCGCCAGCAGCTTTAGCGGGACCGACTACAATGAGCAGTTCTTC.

The chain joins TRBV28 to TRBJ2-7, with 11 bases fitting TRBD2. The CDR3 consists of 13 residues. Germline V lookup: CDR1 MDHEN, CDR2 SYDVKM. V trimming: 6 bases; J trimming: 6 bases; junction bases outside the gene matches: 4. This CDR3 reads CASRLAGGREQYV. The CDR3, as DNA: TGTGCCAGCAGATTAGCGGGGGGGCGCGAGCAGTACGTC.

This clone occurred a few times. V gene TRBV15 combines with J gene TRBJ2-7; a weak D match, TRBD2 (5 bases). The CDR3 sequence is 15 residues long. The ends were cut back, 1 base at V and 2 bases at J, with 12 bases in the middle. Germline V gene data show CDR1 as LNHNV and CDR2 as YYDKDF (reference sequence). In DNA form, the CDR3 reads TGTGCCACCAGCAGAGCCTCGGGGAAACCCTACGAGCAGTACTTC. This gives the protein CATSRASGKPYEQYF. The entire variable domain, with the rest obtained from reference TRBV15 and TRBJ2-7, is as follows: DAMVIQNPRYQVTQFGKPVTLSCSQTLNHNVMYWYQQKSSQAPKLLFHYYDKDFNNEADTPDNFQSRRPNTSFCFLDIRSPGLGDTAMYLCATSRASGKPYEQYFGPGTRLTVT.

The chain has TRBV5-1 and TRBJ1-1; D may be TRBD1 (5 bases). The CDR3 sequence is 15 residues long. Germline loops: CDR1 SGHRS, CDR2 YFSETQ. V dropped 4 bases and J dropped 1 base, with 14 bases sitting between them. This CDR3 reads CASSSLDSKNTEAFF. For the CDR3, the DNA is TGCGCCAGCAGCAGCCTAGACAGCAAGAACACTGAAGCTTTCTTT.

This chain connects TRBV7-8 to TRBJ1-5, with D hard to call. In germline, CDR1 is SGHVS, CDR2 FQNEAQ. V was trimmed by 2 bases and J by 2 bases, leaving 7 bases between them. This CDR3 has 14 amino acids. This CDR3 is CASSLSRGNQPQHF. DNA for the CDR3: TGTGCCAGCAGCTTATCGCGTGGCAATCAGCCCCAGCATTTT.

CDR3 amino acids: CASQLRGKETQYF. Here the CDR3 DNA reads TGCGCCAGCCAGCTCAGGGGAAAAGAGACCCAGTACTTC. This chain links TRBV10-2 with TRBJ2-5; a possible D gene is TRBD1 (6 bases). Germline loops: CDR1 WSHSY, CDR2 SAAADI. V lost 8 bases, J lost 3 bases, and 13 bases lay in between. The CDR3 is made up of 13 amino acids.

This chain uses TRBV7-2 with TRBJ2-3, with 7 bases that match TRBD2. CDR1 is SGHTA and CDR2 is FQGNSA in the germline V gene. The CDR3 has 15 amino acids. The junction had 11 bases not matched to a gene; V was cut back by 5 bases and J by 6 bases. The CDR3 coding sequence is TGTGCCAGCAGCCGCCGCCCTAGCGGACACGATACGCAGTATTTT. Translating gives CASSRRPSGHDTQYF.

There are a few counts of this clone. This rearrangement joins TRBV7-9 to TRBJ1-1, with no clear D. V gave up 11 bases and J gave up 1 base, with 17 bases separating them. CDR3 length equals 14 residues. CDR1 and CDR2 from the germline V gene are SEHNR and FQNEAQ (reference sequence). CDR3 DNA sequence: TGTGCCTTCCTAGGTCGGGAGACGAACACTGAAGCTTTCTTT. Translated, it gives CAFLGRETNTEAFF. Full variable domain (remainder filled in from reference TRBV7-9 and TRBJ1-1): DTGVSQNPRHKITKRGQNVTFRCDPISEHNRLYWYRQTLGQGPEFLTYFQNEAQLEKSRLLSDRFSAERPKGSFSTLEIQRTEQGDSAMYLCAFLGRETNTEAFFGQGTRLTVV.

CDR3 in amino acids: CASRFLSSRGDTQYF. CDR3 DNA sequence: TGTGCCAGCAGATTCCTGTCGTCCAGGGGAGATACGCAGTATTTT. This sequence joins TRBV27 and TRBJ2-3; D possibly corresponds to TRBD1 (6 bases). This CDR3 region has 15 residues. The V end lost 6 bases, the J end lost 5 bases, and 18 bases lay between the germline ends. Germline V gives CDR1 MNHEY, CDR2 SMNVEV (reference sequence).

The V and J genes are TRBV5-1 and TRBJ2-5; D may be TRBD1 (6 bases). CDR3 length equals 16 residues. Germline V gene data show CDR1 as SGHRS and CDR2 as YFSETQ. Trimming pared 2 bases from V and 7 bases from J, leaving 21 bases between. CDR3 bases: TGCGCCAGCAGCTTACCCCATCGGGCTCTCAGGGGGACCCAGTACTTC. Translated: CASSLPHRALRGTQYF. Together with reference TRBV5-1 and TRBJ2-5, the CDR3 gives the full variable domain: KAGVTQTPRYLIKTRGQQVTLSCSPISGHRSVSWYQQTPGQGLQFLFEYFSETQRNKGNFPGRFSGRQFSNSRSEMNVSTLELGDSALYLCASSLPHRALRGTQYFGPGTRLLVL.

The chain has TRBV18 and TRBJ1-2; TRBD1 is a possible D gene (6 bases). This CDR3 region has 13 residues. Germline CDR1 reads KGHSH; CDR2 reads LQKENI. V lost 3 bases and J lost 4, with 9 bases in between. In DNA, the CDR3 is TGTGCCAGCTCACCTACAGGGCGCTATGGCTACACCTTC. Its translation is CASSPTGRYGYTF.

The V gene is TRBV3-1 (or the pseudogene TRBV3-2), the J gene TRBJ1-4; 7 nucleotides line up with TRBD1. V shed 0 bases, J shed 9 bases, and the junction held 13 bases outside the gene matches. Germline CDR1 LGHDT, CDR2 YNNKEL (reference sequence). This CDR3 spans 17 amino acids. CDR3 sequence (DNA): TGTGCCAGCAGCCAAGATTTAGGGGGCGGTAAGGTCCAAAAACTGTTTTTT. Its protein is CASSQDLGGGKVQKLFF.

This chain connects TRBV28 to TRBJ2-5; 14 bases are shared with TRBD2. Looked up from germline, CDR1 is MDHEN and CDR2 is SYDVKM. The J segment lost 5 bases and the V segment lost 5 bases, leaving 7 bases of the junction unmatched. This CDR3 comprises 16 residues. The CDR3 DNA reads as TGTGCCAGCAGTCGACTAGCGGGGGGGCCGGAGGAGACCCAGTACTTC. Translation gives CASSRLAGGPEETQYF.

This clone appeared once. Within the sample, other DNA sequences also encode this same CDR3. This chain links TRBV7-9 with TRBJ1-2; 9 bases are a match to TRBD1. The germline V gene has CDR1 SEHNR and CDR2 FQNEAQ (reference sequence). The CDR3 covers 13 residues. V lost 5 bases to trimming and J lost 6 bases; unmatched junction nucleotides: 4. CDR3 sequence (DNA): TGTGCCAGCAGCCGGGGACAGGGAGATGGCTACACCTTC. Protein product: CASSRGQGDGYTF.

CDR3 sequence: CASSLRRGTTDTQYF. CDR3 in DNA: TGTGCCAGCAGCTTGAGGCGGGGCACCACAGATACGCAGTATTTT. This sequence joins TRBV5-6 and TRBJ2-3; D is possibly TRBD2 (6 bases). Germline V gene sequence: CDR1 SGHDT, CDR2 YYEEEE. CDR3 length: 15 amino acids. The V gene lost 1 base and the J gene lost 2 bases, with 11 bases spanning the gap.

V and J are TRBV2 and TRBJ2-1; D is unclear. Trimming removed 3 bases from V and 2 bases from J, with 8 bases in between. The CDR3 totals 14 residues. The germline CDR1 and CDR2 sequences are SNHLY and FYNNEI. The CDR3 sequence: CASSDIATYNEQFF. CDR3 in DNA: TGTGCCAGCAGTGATATAGCCACCTACAATGAGCAGTTCTTC.

V is TRBV5-1 and J is TRBJ1-1, with 10 nucleotides matching TRBD1. This CDR3 has 17 amino acids. Germline-derived CDR1 and CDR2 are SGHRS and YFSETQ. After removal of 4 bases from V and 0 bases from J, the junction contained 9 bases not matched to a gene. In DNA form, the CDR3 reads TGCGCCAGCAGCGTGGGGACAGGGGCATGGATGAACACTGAAGCTTTCTTT. Protein sequence: CASSVGTGAWMNTEAFF.

This chain links TRBV20-1 with TRBJ2-5; maybe TRBD1 (5 bases). Germline CDR1 and CDR2: DFQATT and SNEGSKA (reference sequence). V was pared by 6 bases and J by 5 bases, with 10 bases between. This CDR3 is built from 11 residues. The CDR3 is CSATERETQYF. The CDR3 bases are TGCAGTGCGACAGAAAGGGAGACCCAGTACTTC.

The chain is built from TRBV11-1 and TRBJ1-1; D gene unclear. V was pared by 1 base and J by 1 base, with 7 bases between. The CDR3 contains 14 residues. In germline, CDR1 is SGHAT, CDR2 FQDESV (reference sequence). The DNA for the CDR3 is TGTGCCAGCAGCTTAGACATTCGGAACACTGAAGCTTTCTTT. It encodes CASSLDIRNTEAFF.

This clone appeared a single time. The chain links TRBV18 to TRBJ1-6, with 7 bases fitting TRBD1. CDR1 is KGHSH and CDR2 is LQKENI in the germline V gene. V lost 0 bases, J lost 7 bases, and 3 bases stayed unmatched. The CDR3 consists of 15 residues. The CDR3 loop is CASSPPDRRNSPLHF. The CDR3 DNA reads as TGTGCCAGCTCACCACCGGACAGGAGAAATTCACCCCTCCACTTT.